This passage covers 27 T cell receptor beta chains from one sample sequenced in a study of shared clonotypes between healthy human individuals. Clones were read by immunoSEQ multiplex PCR, and TCRdb kept only the in-frame ones, dropping some. Of under 2,500,000 clones in the sample, approximately 96% were seen once. What was sequenced was naive CD4+ T cells sorted from blood. Subset in this sample: CD45RA+ positively selected. These receptors all come from a man between 18 and 29 years old in good health.

The V and J genes are TRBV6-1 and TRBJ2-7; perhaps TRBD2 as D (7 bases). CDR1 is MNHNS and CDR2 is SASEGT in the germline V gene. Trimming pared 0 bases from V and 2 bases from J, leaving 11 bases between. The CDR3 sequence is 15 residues long. CDR3 nucleotides: TGTGCCAGCAGTGAAGCGGACAGCGGGGCCTACGAGCAGTACTTC. The encoded protein is CASSEADSGAYEQYF.

Comments on this clone: Other DNA variants within this sample encode the same CDR3. The chain has TRBV2 and TRBJ2-3; 8 positions match TRBD2. The CDR3 contains 14 residues. Germline-derived CDR1 and CDR2 are SNHLY and FYNNEI. V trimming: 6 bases; J trimming: 1 base; junction bases outside the gene matches: 3. CDR3 in amino acids: CASRRAGGTDTQYF. The CDR3 region has the DNA TGTGCCAGCAGGCGAGCGGGGGGCACAGATACGCAGTATTTT.

CDR3 amino acids: CASTKGGERNTEAFF. The CDR3 DNA reads TGTGCCAGCACCAAGGGCGGGGAGAGGAACACTGAAGCTTTCTTT. This chain connects TRBV7-2 to TRBJ1-1; no clear D. V was trimmed by 7 bases and J by 1 base, leaving 16 bases between them. Germline lookup yields CDR1 SGHTA and CDR2 FQGNSA. The CDR3 has 15 amino acids. Combining the CDR3 with reference TRBV7-2 and TRBJ1-1 gives the whole variable domain GAGVSQSPSNKVTEKGKDVELRCDPISGHTALYWYRQSLGQGLEFLIYFQGNSAPDKSGLPSDRFSAERTGGSVSTLTIQRTQQEDSAVYLCASTKGGERNTEAFFGQGTRLTVV.

The V gene is TRBV7-8, the J gene TRBJ2-2; TRBD1 matches at 7 bases. CDR1 is SGHVS, CDR2 FQNEAQ, per germline. V was clipped by 5 bases and J by 6 bases; unmatched bases: 6. The CDR3 is 14 amino acids. CDR3 amino acids: CASSGDRAPGELFF. The CDR3 DNA is TGTGCCAGCAGCGGCGACAGGGCGCCCGGGGAGCTGTTTTTT. Using reference TRBV7-8 and TRBJ2-2 for the parts outside the CDR3, the full variable domain is GAGVSQSPRYKVAKRGQDVALRCDPISGHVSLFWYQQALGQGPEFLTYFQNEAQLDKSGLPSDRFFAERPEGSVSTLKIQRTQQEDSAVYLCASSGDRAPGELFFGEGSRLTVL.

This chain links TRBV27 with TRBJ2-1; D is possibly TRBD2 (6 bases). CDR3 length: 15 amino acids. Germline V gene lookup returns CDR1 MNHEY and CDR2 SMNVEV (reference sequence). V was clipped by 5 bases and J by 7 bases, with 18 bases between them. CDR3 amino acids: CASSVPAGTPNEQFF. The CDR3 region has the DNA TGTGCCAGCAGTGTACCCGCCGGGACTCCTAATGAGCAGTTCTTC.

The V call is TRBV28, the J call TRBJ1-2; D not resolved. Trimming shortened V by 2 bases and J by 4 bases, and 11 bases separated the two germline ends. Germline V gene data show CDR1 as MDHEN and CDR2 as SYDVKM. This CDR3 is built from 14 residues. CDR3 DNA: TGTGCCAGCAGTTTAAACGGGGAGATCTATGGCTACACCTTC. Protein product: CASSLNGEIYGYTF.

The CDR3 loop reads CASSPGQTNTEAFF. The CDR3 bases are TGTGCCAGTAGCCCGGGACAGACGAACACTGAAGCTTTCTTT. The chain links TRBV19 to TRBJ1-1; 7 bases fit TRBD1. Trimming cost V 6 bases and J 1 base; bases outside gene matches: 5. The length of the CDR3 is 14 residues. CDR1 and CDR2 (germline): LNHDA, SQIVND (reference sequence).

This clone was recorded only once. V gene TRBV2 combines with J gene TRBJ1-2, with 10 bases lining up with TRBD1. The J segment lost 4 bases and the V segment lost 4 bases, leaving 12 bases of the junction unmatched. Germline V gene data show CDR1 as SNHLY and CDR2 as FYNNEI. The length of the CDR3 is 17 residues. The CDR3 DNA is TGTGCCAGCAGTGGACCGGGACAGGGGCGCAGCAGCTATGGCTACACCTTC. This codes for CASSGPGQGRSSYGYTF.

The rearrangement joins TRBV7-7 to TRBJ2-5; D is possibly TRBD1 or TRBD2 (5 bases each). The CDR3 spans 12 residues. Germline V lookup: CDR1 SSHAT, CDR2 FNYEAQ (reference sequence). V lost 11 bases and J lost 2, with 12 bases in between. CDR3 region: CASGRSQETQYF. The CDR3 DNA follows: TGTGCCTCGGGACGGTCACAAGAGACCCAGTACTTC.

The genes are TRBV5-6 and TRBJ1-5, with D unclear. The germline V and J ends were trimmed by 4 bases and 0 bases, with 8 bases remaining between them. This CDR3 contains 14 residues. Germline V gives CDR1 SGHDT, CDR2 YYEEEE. CDR3 in DNA: TGTGCCAGCAGCGGCGGCCATAGCAATCAGCCCCAGCATTTT. Translating gives CASSGGHSNQPQHF.

The table lists this clone with a count of one. This sample also contains other DNA sequences that code for the same CDR3. This sequence joins TRBV28 and TRBJ1-6, with no clear D. From germline, CDR1 is MDHEN and CDR2 SYDVKM. This CDR3 has 11 amino acids. V was pared by 6 bases and J by 7 bases, with 4 bases between. The CDR3: CASRGNSPLHF. In DNA form, the CDR3 reads TGTGCCAGCAGAGGCAATTCACCCCTCCACTTT.

The J gene is TRBJ2-2, the V gene TRBV6-5; no definite D call. This CDR3 has 14 residues. The V end lost 8 bases, the J end lost 3 bases, and 13 bases lay between the germline ends. CDR1 is MNHEY and CDR2 is SVGAGI in the germline V gene. Here the CDR3 DNA reads TGTGCCAGCGCTGACGGAGCGTACACCGGGGAGCTGTTTTTT. Protein product: CASADGAYTGELFF.

V gene TRBV30 combines with J gene TRBJ2-1; TRBD2 is a possible D gene (6 bases). The germline gives CDR1 GTSNPN, CDR2 SVGIG (reference sequence). The CDR3 runs to 15 residues. Trimming stripped 0 bases from V and 6 bases from J, with 15 bases between. The CDR3: CAWSVTGGIPNEQFF. CDR3 DNA sequence: TGTGCCTGGAGTGTAACCGGGGGTATCCCCAATGAGCAGTTCTTC.

The chain combines TRBV19 with TRBJ2-7, with 13 positions matching TRBD2. The V and J ends lost 4 bases and 2 bases, in that order; junction bases with no gene match: 5. Germline V CDR1 and CDR2: LNHDA, SQIVND (reference sequence). The CDR3 contains 16 residues. The CDR3 nucleotides are TGTGCCAGTAGTACCCAACTAGCGGGAGGGCCCTACGAGCAGTACTTC. This codes for CASSTQLAGGPYEQYF.

This rearrangement joins TRBV5-4 to TRBJ2-7; D unresolved. There are 11 residues in the CDR3. Per germline, CDR1 SGHNT and CDR2 YYREEE (reference sequence). Trimming pared 5 bases from V and 4 bases from J, leaving 7 bases between. The CDR3 nucleotides are TGTGCCAGCAGGAGTTTGTACGAGCAGTACTTC. Translated, it gives CASRSLYEQYF.

This chain uses TRBV4-2 with TRBJ1-6; TRBD1 is a possible D gene (5 bases). This CDR3 spans 15 amino acids. Trimming took 9 bases from V and 7 from J, leaving 19 bases between them. From germline, CDR1 is LGHNA and CDR2 YNFKEQ. The CDR3 loop reads CASRTVGEVNSPLHF. The CDR3, as DNA: TGTGCCAGTAGGACGGTGGGGGAGGTCAATTCACCCCTCCACTTT.

With regard to this clone: Additional DNA sequences in this sample encode the identical CDR3. V gene TRBV30 combines with J gene TRBJ1-3, with no clear D. The CDR3 is 14 amino acids. V lost 0 bases, J lost 1 base, and 7 bases lay in between. The V gene's germline CDR1 is GTSNPN and CDR2 SVGIG (reference sequence). The CDR3: CAWSVGQSGNTIYF. For the CDR3, the DNA is TGTGCCTGGAGTGTAGGGCAGTCTGGAAACACCATATATTTT.

The rearrangement uses TRBV25-1 and TRBJ2-3; no reliable D call. CDR3 length: 12 amino acids. CDR1 is MGHDK, CDR2 SYGVNS, per germline. V lost 5 bases, J lost 0 bases, and 3 bases lay in between. The CDR3 here is CASSRSTDTQYF. CDR3 bases: TGTGCCAGCAGTCGTAGCACAGATACGCAGTATTTT.

V gene TRBV30 combines with J gene TRBJ2-4, with D perhaps TRBD1 (6 bases). Trimming cost V 2 bases and J 0 bases, with 14 bases left between them. Per germline, CDR1 GTSNPN and CDR2 SVGIG (reference sequence). CDR3 length: 16 amino acids. The CDR3 reads CAWSKSGTIAKNIQYF. CDR3 coding DNA: TGTGCCTGGAGTAAATCCGGGACAATAGCCAAAAACATTCAGTACTTC.

The chain uses TRBV5-1 and TRBJ2-7, with a weak D call TRBD1 (5 bases). Trimming shortened V by 1 base and J by 2 bases, and 10 bases separated the two germline ends. This CDR3 has 14 residues. Per germline, CDR1 SGHRS and CDR2 YFSETQ. The CDR3 region is CASSLQVGAYEQYF. CDR3 sequence (DNA): TGCGCCAGCAGCTTGCAGGTAGGGGCCTACGAGCAGTACTTC.

The chain uses TRBV27 and TRBJ1-5; weak D call: TRBD1 (5 bases). CDR1 MNHEY and CDR2 SMNVEV come from the germline V gene (reference sequence). This CDR3 has 15 amino acids. Deletions cut 2 bases from V and 1 base from J, with 9 bases between. CDR3 protein: CASSLGGVSNQPQHF. CDR3 DNA sequence: TGTGCCAGCAGTTTAGGGGGGGTAAGCAATCAGCCCCAGCATTTT.

This sequence joins TRBV5-1 and TRBJ1-2; D may be TRBD1 (5 bases). Trimming removed 0 bases from V and 4 bases from J, with 13 bases in between. Germline V gives CDR1 SGHRS, CDR2 YFSETQ. The length of the CDR3 is 15 residues. The CDR3 loop reads CASSLVNDGGYGYTF. The CDR3 nucleotides read TGCGCCAGCAGCTTGGTAAACGATGGGGGCTATGGCTACACCTTC.

The chain recombines TRBV19 with TRBJ2-4; D possibly corresponds to TRBD1 (5 bases). There are 16 residues in the CDR3. The germline V gene has CDR1 LNHDA and CDR2 SQIVND (reference sequence). V lost 3 bases to trimming and J lost 0 bases, with 12 bases between them. Written as DNA, the CDR3 is TGTGCCAGTAGTATCATTAAGGGGCTAGCCAAAAACATTCAGTACTTC. Translation: CASSIIKGLAKNIQYF.

This sequence joins TRBV7-2 and TRBJ2-3, with 7 nucleotides matching TRBD2. The CDR3 runs 19 residues. Germline V lookup: CDR1 SGHTA, CDR2 FQGNSA. V lost 5 bases to trimming and J lost 3 bases; unmatched junction nucleotides: 20. The CDR3 sequence: CASSLGLGVAGVRTDTQYF. CDR3 in DNA: TGTGCCAGCAGCCTCGGCTTGGGGGTTGCGGGAGTGCGTACAGATACGCAGTATTTT.

The count of this clone is one. The rearrangement uses TRBV6-1 and TRBJ2-1; tentative D call: TRBD1 (5 bases). In germline, CDR1 is MNHNS, CDR2 SASEGT. Trimming cost V 4 bases and J 3 bases, with 10 bases left between them. The CDR3 spans 14 residues. CDR3 DNA sequence: TGTGCCAGCAGTGCCCAGGGTTACTACAATGAGCAGTTCTTC. Translated, it gives CASSAQGYYNEQFF.

The chain links TRBV30 to TRBJ2-7; D is undetermined. The V gene's germline CDR1 is GTSNPN and CDR2 SVGIG (reference sequence). The CDR3 has 11 residues. Trimming shortened V by 0 bases and J by 8 bases, and 8 bases separated the two germline ends. CDR3 sequence reads: CAWSVTGQQYF. The DNA for the CDR3 is TGTGCCTGGAGTGTAACTGGGCAGCAGTACTTC.

The chain carries TRBV7-9 and TRBJ2-3; D may correspond to TRBD1 or TRBD2 (5 bases each). The CDR3 is 13 residues long. Trimming left V 3 bases short and J 6 bases short, with 10 bases between. Germline V gives CDR1 SEHNR, CDR2 FQNEAQ (reference sequence). The CDR3 nucleotides read TGTGCCAGCAGCTTTGGGGGAATCGATACGCAGTATTTT. This encodes CASSFGGIDTQYF.